The T cell receptor beta chain under discussion was sequenced for a study of blood T cell repertoires in COVID-19. Trimming cost V 7 bases and J 6 bases, with 25 bases left between them. The V gene's germline CDR1 is MRHNA and CDR2 SNTAGT. The CDR3 has 16 amino acids. Generated by immunoSEQ multiplex PCR, the TCRdb table keeps only in-frame clones and is missing some. The sample has around 130,000 clones, 84% seen once. The source is an older woman with acute or convalescent COVID-19. This rearrangement joins TRBV6-4 to TRBJ2-7, with D perhaps matching TRBD1 (6 bases). The sample taken for sequencing was peripheral blood. For the CDR3, the DNA is TGTGCCAGCACTCCCCTCAACAGGGAAGAGGGCGGCGAGCAGTACTTC. It is translated as CASTPLNREEGGEQYF.